One and the same sample provided the 14 T cell receptor beta chains below, sequenced in a study of CD8 T cells in Susac syndrome. It was with random hexamers that roughly 0.45 to 1 ug RNA was reverse transcribed. TCRdb re-called the immunoSEQ multiplex PCR reads through MiXCR, storing one row per CDR3 protein. The sample includes roughly 200,000 distinct CDR3 sequences, approximately 94% of them seen just once. Sequenced: CD4+ T cells from PBMCs. These receptors originate from a human donor in good health.

The rearrangement uses TRBV19 and TRBJ2-7; no clear D. Per the germline V gene, CDR1 is LNHDA and CDR2 is SQIVND (reference sequence). V lost 5 bases, J lost 0 bases, and 14 bases lay in between. The CDR3 has 15 amino acids. DNA of the CDR3: TGTGCCAGTAGTGCCGGCCAACCCTTCTCCTACGAGCAGTACTTC. This encodes CASSAGQPFSYEQYF.

The chain has TRBV7-9 and TRBJ2-1; D is undetermined. In germline, CDR1 is SEHNR, CDR2 FQNEAQ (reference sequence). The CDR3 is 12 amino acids. V lost 7 bases to trimming and J lost 1 base, with 5 bases between them. The CDR3 is CASTTSYNEQFF. The CDR3 DNA is TGTGCCAGCACGACATCCTACAATGAGCAGTTCTTC.

The chain carries TRBV20-1 and TRBJ2-3, with 12 bases fitting TRBD2. The CDR3 is 15 residues long. Germline lookup yields CDR1 DFQATT and CDR2 SNEGSKA (reference sequence). After removal of 6 bases from V and 5 bases from J, the junction contained 9 bases not matched to a gene. CDR3 DNA: TGCAGTGCACCGCGCCTAGCGGGAGGGGGAGATACGCAGTATTTT. Translating it yields CSAPRLAGGGDTQYF.

The J gene is TRBJ2-4, the V gene TRBV29-1; 7 bases are shared with TRBD1. V shed 6 bases, J shed 9 bases, and the junction held 11 bases outside the gene matches. Germline V gives CDR1 SQVTM, CDR2 ANQGSEA. This CDR3 spans 13 amino acids. CDR3 nucleotide sequence: TGCAGCGTCACCTCGGGACAGCGGATCATTCAGTACTTC. It is translated as CSVTSGQRIIQYF.

V is TRBV7-6 and J is TRBJ2-7, with D perhaps TRBD1 (6 bases). Germline loops: CDR1 SGHVS, CDR2 FNYEAQ. There are 13 residues in the CDR3. Trimming removed 0 bases from V and 3 bases from J, with 6 bases in between. CDR3 DNA sequence: TGTGCCAGCAGCTTAGCCAGGGGCTACGAGCAGTACTTC. This encodes CASSLARGYEQYF.

This sequence joins TRBV18 and TRBJ2-7; TRBD2 might be the D (6 bases). The germline V gene encodes CDR1 KGHSH and CDR2 LQKENI. V lost 5 bases and J 0 bases, leaving 20 bases between the germline ends. This CDR3 is built from 17 residues. This CDR3 is CASSTTSGEPISYEQYF. The CDR3 DNA reads TGTGCCAGCTCAACTACCTCGGGAGAACCCATCTCCTACGAGCAGTACTTC.

This clonotype was counted only a few times. The genes are TRBV3-1 and TRBJ2-1; D is uncertain. The CDR3 totals 15 residues. V lost 0 bases and J lost 0, with 6 bases in between. From germline, CDR1 is LGHDT and CDR2 YNNKEL (reference sequence). Here the CDR3 DNA reads TGTGCCAGCAGCCAAGATCGAGGCTCCTACAATGAGCAGTTCTTC. Translating it yields CASSQDRGSYNEQFF.

The chain carries TRBV20-1 and TRBJ2-2, with D unresolved. This CDR3 has 13 residues. Between the trimmed V and J ends, which lost 7 bases and 0 bases, there was a span of 9 bases. Germline CDR1 DFQATT, CDR2 SNEGSKA (reference sequence). The CDR3 protein is CSVPPPNTGELFF. DNA for the CDR3: TGCAGTGTCCCACCCCCGAACACCGGGGAGCTGTTTTTT.

This chain uses TRBV6-2 or TRBV6-3 with TRBJ2-1, with TRBD1 matching over 7 bases. The CDR3 consists of 13 residues. Germline CDR1 and CDR2: MNHEY and SVGEGT. J gave up 8 bases and V 5 bases, and 6 bases lay outside the gene matches. The DNA of the CDR3 is TGTGCCAGCAGTCGGGACAGTTTGCATGAGCAGTTCTTC. Translated, it gives CASSRDSLHEQFF.

This chain joins TRBV3-1 and TRBJ2-5, with TRBD2 identical over 11 bases. The germline gives CDR1 LGHDT, CDR2 YNNKEL (reference sequence). After removal of 3 bases from V and 5 bases from J, the junction contained 14 bases not matched to a gene. The length of the CDR3 is 18 residues. DNA of the CDR3: TGTGCCAGCAGCCAGCTCCGTGTAGCGGGAGGGCAGGGGGAGACCCAGTACTTC. This codes for CASSQLRVAGGQGETQYF.

V usage is TRBV29-1 and J usage is TRBJ2-7, with 11 bases aligning to TRBD1. CDR3 length equals 14 residues. Germline CDR1 is SQVTM and CDR2 is ANQGSEA. Unmatched junction bases numbered 6, after V lost 7 bases and J lost 1 base. In nucleotides, the CDR3 is TGCAGCGGAAGGACAGGGGGCAGGTCCTACGAGCAGTACTTC. Protein: CSGRTGGRSYEQYF.

The chain joins TRBV29-1 to TRBJ1-4; D is uncertain. Deletions cut 7 bases from V and 0 bases from J, with 9 bases between. Germline V gene lookup returns CDR1 SQVTM and CDR2 ANQGSEA. CDR3 size: 13 residues. This CDR3 reads CSASKTTNEKLFF. Here the CDR3 DNA reads TGCAGCGCCAGCAAAACAACTAATGAAAAACTGTTTTTT.

The chain links TRBV30 to TRBJ2-2; D gene ambiguous. The CDR3 has 12 residues. Germline CDR1 reads GTSNPN; CDR2 reads SVGIG (reference sequence). Trimming pared 3 bases from V and 2 bases from J, leaving 4 bases between. The CDR3 DNA follows: TGTGCCTGGAGAGGAAACACCGGGGAGCTGTTTTTT. Amino acid sequence: CAWRGNTGELFF.

V and J are TRBV2 and TRBJ2-7; TRBD1 or TRBD2 may be the D gene (5 bases each). Trimming removed 2 bases at V and 5 bases at J, with 10 bases between. The CDR3 loop spans 13 amino acids. Germline V gene data show CDR1 as SNHLY and CDR2 as FYNNEI. In nucleotides, the CDR3 is TGTGCCAGCAGTGAAAGGGGACGACACGAGCAGTACTTC. Amino acid sequence: CASSERGRHEQYF.